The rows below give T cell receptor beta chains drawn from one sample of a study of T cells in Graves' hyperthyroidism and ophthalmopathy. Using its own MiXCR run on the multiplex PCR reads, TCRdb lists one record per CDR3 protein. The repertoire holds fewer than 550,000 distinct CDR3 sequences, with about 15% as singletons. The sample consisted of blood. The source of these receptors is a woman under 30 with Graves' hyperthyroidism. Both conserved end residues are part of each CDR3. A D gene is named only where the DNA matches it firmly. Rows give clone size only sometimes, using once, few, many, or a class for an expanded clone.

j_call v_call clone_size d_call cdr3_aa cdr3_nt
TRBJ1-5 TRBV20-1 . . CSARDWGDQPQHF TGCAGTGCTAGAGATTGGGGGGATCAGCCCCAGCATTTT
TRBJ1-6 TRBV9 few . CASSVGDRGGSPLHF TGTGCCAGCAGCGTAGGTGATAGAGGAGGTTCACCCCTCCACTTT
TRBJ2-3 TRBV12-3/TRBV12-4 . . CASRVGQASTDTQYF TGTGCCAGCAGAGTTGGGCAAGCTAGCACAGATACGCAGTATTTT
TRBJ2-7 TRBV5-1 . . CASSLAFRYYEQYF TGCGCCAGCAGCTTGGCGTTCAGGTACTACGAGCAGTACTTC
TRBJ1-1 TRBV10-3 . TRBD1 CAISPGRTGERTEAFF TGTGCCATCAGTCCGGGGAGGACAGGGGAGAGAACTGAAGCTTTCTTT
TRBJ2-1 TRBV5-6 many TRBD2 CASSSRLGAGGRSSYNEQFF TGTGCCAGCAGCTCCCGTTTGGGGGCGGGAGGCCGAAGCTCCTACAATGAGCAGTTCTTC
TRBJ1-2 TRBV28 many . CASSFGVSNYGYTF TGTGCCAGCAGTTTCGGGGTCTCAAACTATGGCTACACCTTC
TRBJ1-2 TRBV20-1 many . CSARDRPNYGYTF TGCAGTGCTAGGGACAGACCTAACTATGGCTACACCTTC
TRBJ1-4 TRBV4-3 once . CASSQIGGIANEKLFF TGCGCCAGCAGCCAAATCGGGGGGATAGCTAATGAAAAACTGTTTTTT
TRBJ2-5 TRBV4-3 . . CASSLTAGLGETQYF TGCGCCAGCAGCCTCACCGCCGGACTGGGAGAGACCCAGTACTTC